The source of this TCR beta chain is a study of molecular identifiers for immune sequencing clone quantification. Trimming at V came to 8 bases and at J to 2 bases, leaving 10 bases not matched to a gene. Germline lookup yields CDR1 MDHEN and CDR2 SYDVKM. The CDR3 is made up of 16 amino acids. Findings of the study overall: Spiked Jurkat TCR RNA equal to one cell could reportedly be picked out among 900,000 to 1,000,000 naive cells.

TCRdb processed the PCR reads anew with MiXCR; each CDR3 protein has one entry. The sample lists roughly 320,000 distinct CDR3 sequences; about a fifth were seen once. This clonotype was counted at least ten times. Its antigen is currently unknown. The sequence derives from a human donor in good health. Some libraries in this study had Jurkat cell RNA spiked in. Sequencing input: naive CD8+ T cells from blood, with Jurkat cell RNA spiked in. Subset noted: FACS-sorted CD8+CD4-CCR7+CD45RA+ naive T cells. The chain couples TRBV28 to TRBJ2-2, with 8 bases lining up with TRBD1. This CDR3 reads CASRSLDRVNTGELFF. CDR3 sequence (DNA): TGTGCCAGCCGGAGTCTGGACAGGGTAAACACCGGGGAGCTGTTTTTT.